These T cell receptor beta chains were read from a single sample in a study of identical twins. Using its own MiXCR run on the 5' RACE reads, TCRdb lists one record per CDR3 protein. The sample has about 730,000 distinct CDR3 sequences; less than 25% are singletons. These data were also filed under a second study, of T cells expressing NK-cell markers.

Source material: PBMCs. The receptors derive from a young woman in good health. Each CDR3 is given with its conserved first and last residue. Fields, in order: CDR3 DNA, CDR3 protein, D gene, V gene, clone size, J gene. The D gene is left open where the match is weak. Some rows have no size entry. The others give once, few or many, or a class for an expanded clone.

CDR3nt: TGTGCCAGCAGTTACTCGCCCTTCCGGGGCGCTGAAGCTTTCTTT
CDR3aa: CASSYSPFRGAEAFF
d_gene: NA
v_gene: TRBV6-5
abundance: few
j_gene: TRBJ1-1

CDR3nt: TGTGCCAGCAGGTTAGAAGAAGCAGGGCCTTACGAGCAGTACTTC
CDR3aa: CASRLEEAGPYEQYF
d_gene: NA
v_gene: TRBV6-5
abundance: few
j_gene: TRBJ2-7

CDR3nt: TGTGCCAGCAGCTTTTATCAGCGGGAGGGGGCGGATACGCAGTATTTT
CDR3aa: CASSFYQREGADTQYF
d_gene: TRBD2
v_gene: TRBV7-9
abundance: NA
j_gene: TRBJ2-3

CDR3nt: TGTGCCAGCAGTGAAGCCCCCGGGAGAGGAACAGATACGCAGTATTTT
CDR3aa: CASSEAPGRGTDTQYF
d_gene: NA
v_gene: TRBV2
abundance: few
j_gene: TRBJ2-3

CDR3nt: TGCGCCAGCAGCTTTAGCGGTCCCGGGGAGCTGTTTTTT
CDR3aa: CASSFSGPGELFF
d_gene: NA
v_gene: TRBV5-1
abundance: few
j_gene: TRBJ2-2

CDR3nt: TGTGCCAGCAGCCCCAGATCCGTCCAGCGGGGATTTATTTCGTCCTACAATGAGCAGTTCTTC
CDR3aa: CASSPRSVQRGFISSYNEQFF
d_gene: TRBD2
v_gene: TRBV11-2
abundance: NA
j_gene: TRBJ2-1

CDR3nt: TGTGCCACCAGTGACCCTGACAGGGCAGGGGAGCAGTTCTTC
CDR3aa: CATSDPDRAGEQFF
d_gene: TRBD1
v_gene: TRBV24-1
abundance: NA
j_gene: TRBJ2-1

CDR3nt: TGTGCTAGTGGCGGCATGAAGGGGAGCTCCTACGAGCAGTACTTC
CDR3aa: CASGGMKGSSYEQYF
d_gene: NA
v_gene: TRBV12-5
abundance: NA
j_gene: TRBJ2-7

CDR3nt: TGTGCCAGCAGTTTATTTGGAAACCTGGGCTACACCTTC
CDR3aa: CASSLFGNLGYTF
d_gene: NA
v_gene: TRBV12-3/TRBV12-4
abundance: many
j_gene: TRBJ1-2

CDR3nt: TGTGCCAGCAGTTTTTGGGGCAACAAGGGGCCCGGGGAGCTGTTTTTT
CDR3aa: CASSFWGNKGPGELFF
d_gene: NA
v_gene: TRBV12-3/TRBV12-4
abundance: NA
j_gene: TRBJ2-2

CDR3nt: TGTGCCAGCAGCTTAGGCGGGAGTTCCCGCCACAATGAGCAGTTCTTC
CDR3aa: CASSLGGSSRHNEQFF
d_gene: TRBD2
v_gene: TRBV7-2
abundance: NA
j_gene: TRBJ2-1

CDR3nt: TGCAGTGCTAGTCACCGGGACAGATCCTACAATGAGCAGTTCTTC
CDR3aa: CSASHRDRSYNEQFF
d_gene: TRBD1
v_gene: TRBV20-1
abundance: few
j_gene: TRBJ2-1

CDR3nt: TGTGCCAGCAGCGACCAAGGAGGGCCGAACTATGGCTACACCTTC
CDR3aa: CASSDQGGPNYGYTF
d_gene: NA
v_gene: TRBV11-2
abundance: few
j_gene: TRBJ1-2

CDR3nt: TGTGCCAGTAGTTGGACTAGCGGCCACCAAGAGACCCAGTACTTC
CDR3aa: CASSWTSGHQETQYF
d_gene: TRBD2
v_gene: TRBV19
abundance: few
j_gene: TRBJ2-5

CDR3nt: TGTGCCAGCAGTTTTGATCTCGGACAACCAGAGACCCAGTACTTC
CDR3aa: CASSFDLGQPETQYF
d_gene: NA
v_gene: TRBV12-3/TRBV12-4
abundance: NA
j_gene: TRBJ2-5

CDR3nt: TGTGCCATCAGTGACCCCAGGGACACAGATACGCAGTATTTT
CDR3aa: CAISDPRDTDTQYF
d_gene: NA
v_gene: TRBV10-3
abundance: NA
j_gene: TRBJ2-3

CDR3nt: TGTGCCAGCATAGCGGGGGGTGAGCAGTTCTTC
CDR3aa: CASIAGGEQFF
d_gene: TRBD2
v_gene: TRBV6-6
abundance: NA
j_gene: TRBJ2-1

CDR3nt: TGTGCCAGCAGTTACTCTGCGACAGGGTCGAAATCACCCCTCCACTTT
CDR3aa: CASSYSATGSKSPLHF
d_gene: TRBD1
v_gene: TRBV6-5
abundance: few
j_gene: TRBJ1-6

CDR3nt: TGTGCCAGCAGCCGCAGGGGGCGGGGGGTCCGTAAAGAGACCCAGTACTTC
CDR3aa: CASSRRGRGVRKETQYF
d_gene: NA
v_gene: TRBV7-3
abundance: NA
j_gene: TRBJ2-5

CDR3nt: TGCAGCGTTTGGACAGGGGCGTACAATGAGCAGTTCTTC
CDR3aa: CSVWTGAYNEQFF
d_gene: TRBD1
v_gene: TRBV29-1
abundance: NA
j_gene: TRBJ2-1

CDR3nt: TGTGCCAGCAGTGAAGACAGGGGTCGCACCGGGGAGCTGTTTTTT
CDR3aa: CASSEDRGRTGELFF
d_gene: TRBD1
v_gene: TRBV25-1
abundance: few
j_gene: TRBJ2-2

CDR3nt: TGCAGTGCTAGAGAGCGAGGCGGGGGCAATGAGCAGTTCTTC
CDR3aa: CSARERGGGNEQFF
d_gene: TRBD2
v_gene: TRBV20-1
abundance: few
j_gene: TRBJ2-1

CDR3nt: TGCGCCAGCAGCTTCCAGGGTGAAGCTTTCTTT
CDR3aa: CASSFQGEAFF
d_gene: NA
v_gene: TRBV5-1
abundance: NA
j_gene: TRBJ1-1

CDR3nt: TGTGCCAGCAGTTACTCCGCAACGGGGGTATCTGGGGCCAACGTCCTGACTTTC
CDR3aa: CASSYSATGVSGANVLTF
d_gene: NA
v_gene: TRBV6-2/TRBV6-3
abundance: NA
j_gene: TRBJ2-6

CDR3nt: TGTGCCATCAGCTTCGGACTAGCGGGAGTAGGAGAGACCCAGTACTTC
CDR3aa: CAISFGLAGVGETQYF
d_gene: TRBD2
v_gene: TRBV5-6
abundance: NA
j_gene: TRBJ2-5